These 28 T cell receptor beta chains came from one sample sequenced in a study of T cell responses to AZD1222 COVID-19 vaccine. Profiling relied on immunoSEQ multiplex PCR, and the TCRdb table lists in-frame clones only, not all of them. The sample holds roughly 150,000 clones, just under 95% seen once. Material: peripheral blood, obtained on day 0 of AZD1222 vaccination. The receptors derive from an adult in good health.

The rearrangement links TRBV2 to TRBJ2-5; D might be TRBD2 (5 bases). The CDR3 is 16 amino acids. Trimming removed 1 base from V and 0 bases from J, with 12 bases in between. CDR1 SNHLY and CDR2 FYNNEI come from the germline V gene. CDR3 coding DNA: TGTGCCAGCAGTGAAGGCGGGTCTTCTCACCAAGAGACCCAGTACTTC. Translation gives CASSEGGSSHQETQYF. Full variable domain (rest looked up from reference TRBV2 and TRBJ2-5): EPEVTQTPSHQVTQMGQEVILRCVPISNHLYFYWYRQILGQKVEFLVSFYNNEISEKSEIFDDQFSVERPDGSNFTLKIRSTKLEDSAMYFCASSEGGSSHQETQYFGPGTRLLVL.

CDR3 protein: CASSSLVAGAQFF. CDR3 DNA: TGTGCCAGCAGCTCCCTAGTGGCAGGGGCGCAGTTCTTC. The genes are TRBV7-2 and TRBJ2-1; D is possibly TRBD1 (6 bases). This CDR3 region has 13 residues. Per germline, CDR1 SGHTA and CDR2 FQGNSA. The ends were cut back, 4 bases at V and 12 bases at J, with 16 bases in the middle.

V gene TRBV5-1 combines with J gene TRBJ2-7, with 9 bases matching TRBD1. J gave up 5 bases and V 0 bases, and 6 bases lay outside the gene matches. The CDR3 has 15 residues. CDR1 is SGHRS, CDR2 YFSETQ, per germline. The DNA for the CDR3 is TGCGCCAGCAGCTTGGAAGGGACAGGGTTTAACGAGCAGTACTTC. It yields the protein CASSLEGTGFNEQYF.

The chain is built from TRBV3-1 (or the pseudogene TRBV3-2) and TRBJ2-1; D not resolved. The germline gives CDR1 LGHDT, CDR2 YNNKEL (reference sequence). The CDR3 has 14 residues. Trimming removed 2 bases from V and 6 bases from J, with 11 bases in between. Written as DNA, the CDR3 is TGTGCCAGCAGCCAAACACAGACCATCAATGAGCAGTTCTTC. This sequence encodes CASSQTQTINEQFF.

The rearrangement joins TRBV2 to TRBJ1-1, with D perhaps matching TRBD1 (6 bases). Germline-derived CDR1 and CDR2 are SNHLY and FYNNEI. CDR3 size: 13 residues. Trimming removed 4 bases at V and 11 bases at J, with 17 bases between. CDR3 nucleotides: TGTGCCAGCAGTGTAGAAGGGGGTGGAGGGGCTTTCTTT. Amino acids: CASSVEGGGGAFF.

V usage is TRBV5-1 and J usage is TRBJ1-4; 7 nucleotides align to TRBD1. Germline trimming cut 0 bases from V and 2 bases from J; bases unmatched to any gene: 10. The length of the CDR3 is 18 residues. Germline CDR1 SGHRS, CDR2 YFSETQ. The CDR3 protein is CASSLEGGGAPTNEKLFF. In nucleotides, the CDR3 is TGCGCCAGCAGCTTGGAGGGAGGGGGCGCACCCACTAATGAAAAACTGTTTTTT.

The chain uses TRBV29-1 and TRBJ1-4; TRBD1 aligns across 11 bases. The CDR3 is made up of 13 amino acids. Trimming took 4 bases from V and 8 from J; bases not matched to a gene: 3. Germline-derived CDR1 and CDR2 are SQVTM and ANQGSEA. The CDR3 nucleotides read TGCAGCGTTGCCGGGACAGGGGGGGAAAAACTGTTTTTT. Amino acids: CSVAGTGGEKLFF. Complete variable domain (other parts from reference TRBV29-1 and TRBJ1-4): SAVISQKPSRDICQRGTSLTIQCQVDSQVTMMFWYRQQPGQSLTLIATANQGSEATYESGFVIDKFPISRPNLTFSTLTVSNMSPEDSSIYLCSVAGTGGEKLFFGSGTQLSVL.

The CDR3 sequence: CASSFRGGSTEAFF. Written as DNA, the CDR3 is TGTGCCAGCAGCTTTAGGGGTGGTAGCACTGAAGCTTTCTTT. The chain couples TRBV5-5 to TRBJ1-1; TRBD1 is a possible D gene (5 bases). This CDR3 is 14 amino acids long. CDR1 and CDR2 from the germline V gene are SGHKS and YYEKEE (reference sequence). V lost 2 bases and J lost 4, with 12 bases in between.

The CDR3 coding sequence is TGTGCCAGCAGCTTAGAGGGGAATCCCTACAATGAGCAGTTCTTC. Its protein product is CASSLEGNPYNEQFF. The chain combines TRBV7-2 with TRBJ2-1, with D possibly being TRBD1 (5 bases). This CDR3 has 15 residues. V was clipped by 1 base and J by 2 bases, with 9 bases between them. Germline V gene sequence: CDR1 SGHTA, CDR2 FQGNSA.

The chain recombines TRBV28 with TRBJ1-2; D perhaps matches TRBD1 (5 bases). Germline CDR1 is MDHEN and CDR2 is SYDVKM. The CDR3 is made up of 16 amino acids. Trimming removed 5 bases at V and 4 bases at J, with 20 bases between. The CDR3 region is CASSAPPGPYGYGYTF. The CDR3 DNA reads TGTGCCAGCAGTGCTCCTCCGGGGCCCTATGGCTATGGCTACACCTTC.

This clone was found once. CDR3 nucleotide sequence: TGCAGTGCCGGTGCAGGGTATGGCTACACCTTC. Protein: CSAGAGYGYTF. This chain links TRBV20-1 with TRBJ1-2; D perhaps matches TRBD1 (5 bases). Between the trimmed V and J ends, which lost 6 bases and 5 bases, there was a span of 10 bases. The CDR3 length is 11 residues. Germline V gene sequence: CDR1 DFQATT, CDR2 SNEGSKA (reference sequence).

CDR3 DNA: TGTGCCAGCAGCCCACTAAGGGGGGTCTCCTACGAGCAGTACTTC. Translated, it gives CASSPLRGVSYEQYF. The chain couples TRBV3-1 (or the pseudogene TRBV3-2) to TRBJ2-7; D possibly uses TRBD1 or TRBD2 (6 bases each). Germline loops: CDR1 LGHDT, CDR2 YNNKEL (reference sequence). The CDR3 loop spans 15 amino acids. The ends were cut back, 4 bases at V and 0 bases at J, with 13 bases in the middle.

The chain uses TRBV3-1 (or the pseudogene TRBV3-2) and TRBJ2-2, with 11 bases identical to TRBD1. Germline V gene data show CDR1 as LGHDT and CDR2 as YNNKEL (reference sequence). Losses at the gene ends were 2 bases for V and 8 bases for J; bases not matched to a gene: 10. The CDR3 runs 17 residues. CDR3 in amino acids: CASSQYHGQGAGGELFF. Here the CDR3 DNA reads TGTGCCAGCAGCCAATACCATGGACAGGGGGCTGGGGGGGAGCTGTTTTTT.

The rearrangement links TRBV4-1 to TRBJ2-3, with D possibly matching TRBD1 (6 bases). Between the trimmed V and J ends, which lost 5 bases and 3 bases, there was a span of 21 bases. CDR1 and CDR2 from the germline V gene are MGHRA and YSYEKL. This CDR3 is built from 17 residues. The CDR3 here is CASSARPGTPSTDTQYF. The CDR3 nucleotides are TGCGCCAGCAGCGCTAGACCCGGGACACCCTCAACAGATACGCAGTATTTT.

The rearrangement uses TRBV19 and TRBJ1-1; D is unresolved. The CDR3 consists of 13 residues. Germline loops: CDR1 LNHDA, CDR2 SQIVND (reference sequence). Trimming left V 7 bases short and J 4 bases short, with 13 bases between. The CDR3 reads CASTRAGSTEAFF. In nucleotides, the CDR3 is TGTGCCAGTACCCGGGCGGGGAGCACTGAAGCTTTCTTT.

The CDR3 is CASSSQETQYF. The CDR3 DNA reads as TGTGCCAGCAGTTCGCAAGAGACCCAGTACTTC. The chain combines TRBV2 with TRBJ2-5; D remains unclear. The length of the CDR3 is 11 residues. Germline lookup yields CDR1 SNHLY and CDR2 FYNNEI. V lost 5 bases and J 2 bases, leaving 3 bases between the germline ends. Full variable domain (missing parts from reference TRBV2 and TRBJ2-5): EPEVTQTPSHQVTQMGQEVILRCVPISNHLYFYWYRQILGQKVEFLVSFYNNEISEKSEIFDDQFSVERPDGSNFTLKIRSTKLEDSAMYFCASSSQETQYFGPGTRLLVL.

J is TRBJ2-7 and V is TRBV7-3; D not resolved. Trimming left V 0 bases short and J 0 bases short, with 12 bases between. Germline CDR1 is SGHTA and CDR2 is FQGTGA. The CDR3 is 16 amino acids. CDR3 in amino acids: CASSLTPSGFSYEQYF. For the CDR3, the DNA is TGTGCCAGCAGCTTAACCCCGTCCGGTTTCTCCTACGAGCAGTACTTC.

The chain recombines TRBV6-5 with TRBJ1-1; D might be TRBD1 (6 bases). Germline V gene sequence: CDR1 MNHEY, CDR2 SVGAGI. V lost 5 bases and J lost 0, with 10 bases in between. This CDR3 has 14 residues. The CDR3: CASSQTGLNTEAFF. CDR3 DNA sequence: TGTGCCAGCAGTCAGACAGGTTTGAACACTGAAGCTTTCTTT.

The chain combines TRBV29-1 with TRBJ2-5, with no clear D. The V gene's germline CDR1 is SQVTM and CDR2 ANQGSEA. Trimming stripped 4 bases from V and 4 bases from J, with 4 bases between. The CDR3 sequence is 10 residues long. As DNA, the CDR3 is TGCAGCGTTGTCGGAGAGACCCAGTACTTC. It yields the protein CSVVGETQYF.

The chain employs TRBV7-2 and TRBJ1-4; D gene ambiguous. The CDR3 covers 13 residues. Per the germline V gene, CDR1 is SGHTA and CDR2 is FQGNSA. V gave up 1 base and J gave up 10 bases, with 10 bases separating them. DNA of the CDR3: TGTGCCAGCAGCTTAGTGATTAAAGGAAAACTGTTTTTT. Protein product: CASSLVIKGKLFF.

The CDR3 nucleotides are TGCGCCAGCAGCCCCCTGTTTCTAGGGTACCAAGAGACCCAGTACTTC. This encodes CASSPLFLGYQETQYF. The chain recombines TRBV5-1 with TRBJ2-5; D not resolved. Germline CDR1 and CDR2: SGHRS and YFSETQ. Deletions cut 4 bases from V and 0 bases from J, with 16 bases between. The length of the CDR3 is 16 residues.

This chain links TRBV18 with TRBJ2-1; the D gene is possibly TRBD1 (5 bases). This CDR3 has 16 amino acids. The V end was cut by 3 bases, the J end by 0 bases, with 12 bases between. In germline, CDR1 is KGHSH, CDR2 LQKENI. CDR3 region: CASSPIIQGSYNEQFF. CDR3 nucleotides: TGTGCCAGCTCACCGATCATCCAGGGCTCCTACAATGAGCAGTTCTTC.

V usage is TRBV27 and J usage is TRBJ2-2; D is uncertain. Trimming removed 6 bases from V and 6 bases from J, with 14 bases in between. Germline V gives CDR1 MNHEY, CDR2 SMNVEV (reference sequence). The CDR3 covers 14 residues. CDR3 region: CASSFLAPSGELFF. The DNA of the CDR3 is TGTGCCAGCAGCTTCCTCGCTCCGTCCGGGGAGCTGTTTTTT.

CDR3 region: CATSRDRTAQHF. The DNA of the CDR3 is TGTGCCACCAGCAGAGATCGGACGGCCCAGCATTTT. The rearrangement links TRBV15 to TRBJ1-5; D gene unclear. The CDR3 totals 12 residues. The V end was cut by 0 bases, the J end by 11 bases, with 8 bases between. Germline CDR1 reads LNHNV; CDR2 reads YYDKDF (reference sequence).

The chain uses TRBV19 and TRBJ1-5; D may be TRBD1 (6 bases). V lost 6 bases, J lost 4 bases, and 16 bases lay in between. CDR3 length: 15 amino acids. In germline, CDR1 is LNHDA, CDR2 SQIVND (reference sequence). The CDR3 protein is CASSSTGTRNQPQHF. CDR3 nucleotide sequence: TGTGCCAGTAGCTCTACAGGGACTCGGAATCAGCCCCAGCATTTT.

J is TRBJ1-4 and V is TRBV10-3; TRBD1 matches 8 bases. The length of the CDR3 is 17 residues. Germline V lookup: CDR1 ENHRY, CDR2 SYGVKD. V gave up 4 bases and J gave up 4 bases; unmatched junction bases: 11. The CDR3 loop is CAISAGSTGGLNEKLFF. The DNA of the CDR3 is TGTGCCATCAGTGCAGGTAGTACAGGGGGGCTTAATGAAAAACTGTTTTTT.

The rearrangement uses TRBV12-3 or TRBV12-4 and TRBJ1-2; D possibly corresponds to TRBD1 (6 bases). This CDR3 has 13 amino acids. Trimming took 4 bases from V and 5 from J, leaving 11 bases between them. The DNA for the CDR3 is TGTGCCAGCAGTTCCCAGGGGAGGTATGGCTACACCTTC. Its protein is CASSSQGRYGYTF.

In DNA, the CDR3 is TGTGCTAGTGGCCTCAGGGACACTGAAGCTTTCTTT. Protein sequence: CASGLRDTEAFF. The gene calls are TRBV12-5 and TRBJ1-1, with a tentative D call TRBD1 (5 bases). This CDR3 comprises 12 residues. V lost 6 bases to trimming and J lost 3 bases, with 8 bases between them. The V gene's germline CDR1 is LGHNT and CDR2 FRNRAP.